Presented here are 32 T cell receptor beta chains from one specimen sequenced in a study of shared clonotypes between healthy human individuals. CD8 cells regarded as naive lacked CD45RO, were positively chosen for CCR7, and omitted terminally differentiated effector memory CD45RA+ cells. Produced via immunoSEQ multiplex PCR; TCRdb's table is partial and in-frame only. Altogether some 2,100,000 clones are present, about 92% being singletons, with the ten largest covering 1.5% to 2%. The sample consisted of naive CD8+ T cells from PBMCs. The receptors here all came from a man younger than 30 in good health. Some clones in this sample may be carry-over from other donors' samples.

The chain links TRBV11-2 to TRBJ2-4; D not certain. The CDR3 sequence is 15 residues long. Trimming took off 4 bases at V and 2 bases at J, with 12 bases between the two ends. CDR1 and CDR2 (germline): SGHAT, FQNNGV. The CDR3 DNA reads TGTGCCAGCAGCTCCTGGGTTGATACCAAAAACATTCAGTACTTC. Its translation is CASSSWVDTKNIQYF.

The rearrangement joins TRBV5-6 to TRBJ2-7; TRBD2 matches 13 bases. The ends lost 4 bases at V and 0 bases at J; junction bases unmatched: 7. This CDR3 has 17 residues. CDR1 and CDR2 (germline): SGHDT, YYEEEE. In DNA form, the CDR3 reads TGTGCCAGCAGCAAGGGACTAGCGGGGATTCTCTCCTACGAGCAGTACTTC. Protein product: CASSKGLAGILSYEQYF.

The V and J genes are TRBV28 and TRBJ1-1; D not resolved. The CDR3 totals 12 residues. Looked up from germline, CDR1 is MDHEN and CDR2 is SYDVKM. V lost 2 bases and J lost 7, with 8 bases in between. CDR3 sequence: CASSLSNDEAFF. The CDR3 DNA reads as TGTGCCAGCAGTTTAAGCAACGATGAAGCTTTCTTT.

The chain employs TRBV11-2 and TRBJ2-1; TRBD2 agrees at 12 bases. This CDR3 is 16 amino acids long. The junction had 8 bases not matched to a gene; V was cut back by 5 bases and J by 6 bases. Germline values: CDR1 SGHAT, CDR2 FQNNGV. CDR3 sequence reads: CASSPKTSGSGNEQFF. The CDR3 DNA is TGTGCCAGCAGCCCCAAGACTAGCGGGAGTGGCAATGAGCAGTTCTTC.

This chain uses TRBV27 with TRBJ2-7; no reliable D call. The V end was cut by 5 bases, the J end by 1 base, with 12 bases between. This CDR3 is built from 14 residues. The germline V gene encodes CDR1 MNHEY and CDR2 SMNVEV (reference sequence). CDR3 nucleotide sequence: TGTGCCAGCAGTCAGTATACTGCGTCCTACGAGCAGTACTTC. Translation: CASSQYTASYEQYF.

V gene TRBV9 combines with J gene TRBJ1-2; D uncertain. V lost 4 bases to trimming and J lost 8 bases, with 21 bases between them. The CDR3 runs 15 residues. Germline assignment: CDR1 SGDLS and CDR2 YYNGEE. CDR3 loop: CASSPTYTGAAGYTF. CDR3 sequence (DNA): TGTGCCAGCAGCCCGACGTACACCGGAGCGGCAGGCTACACCTTC.

This chain uses TRBV27 with TRBJ2-7; 9 bases map to TRBD2. Per germline, CDR1 MNHEY and CDR2 SMNVEV (reference sequence). Trimming at V came to 0 bases and at J to 5 bases, leaving 8 bases not matched to a gene. The CDR3 loop spans 16 amino acids. The CDR3 region has the DNA TGTGCCAGCAGTTTATCGGTCTTTAGCGGGAGACACGAGCAGTACTTC. Translated, it gives CASSLSVFSGRHEQYF.

The chain has TRBV28 and TRBJ1-5; D unresolved. CDR1 and CDR2 from the germline V gene are MDHEN and SYDVKM. The CDR3 covers 16 residues. The V gene lost 1 base and the J gene lost 0 bases, with 10 bases spanning the gap. CDR3 sequence reads: CASSLLEDYSNQPQHF. The CDR3 DNA follows: TGTGCCAGCAGTTTATTAGAGGATTATAGCAATCAGCCCCAGCATTTT.

The chain links TRBV27 to TRBJ2-1; tentative D call: TRBD2 (7 bases). Trimming stripped 7 bases from V and 0 bases from J, with 13 bases between. CDR3 length equals 15 residues. CDR1 MNHEY and CDR2 SMNVEV come from the germline V gene (reference sequence). The CDR3 DNA reads as TGTGCCAGCAATCCTAGGGGGGGCTCCTACAATGAGCAGTTCTTC. Translated, it gives CASNPRGGSYNEQFF.

This chain uses TRBV7-9 with TRBJ2-7; 7 bases are shared with TRBD1. The trim removed 5 bases at V and 6 bases at J, leaving 7 bases unmatched. CDR3 length equals 13 residues. Germline V gives CDR1 SEHNR, CDR2 FQNEAQ (reference sequence). CDR3 sequence (DNA): TGTGCCAGCAGCAGTGACAGGGCGGGCGAGCAGTACTTC. Translation: CASSSDRAGEQYF. The full variable domain, completed using reference TRBV7-9 and TRBJ2-7, is DTGVSQNPRHKITKRGQNVTFRCDPISEHNRLYWYRQTLGQGPEFLTYFQNEAQLEKSRLLSDRFSAERPKGSFSTLEIQRTEQGDSAMYLCASSSDRAGEQYFGPGTRLTVT.

The chain couples TRBV6-1 to TRBJ1-2, with a weak D call TRBD1 (5 bases). Trimming shortened V by 6 bases and J by 9 bases, and 14 bases separated the two germline ends. This CDR3 contains 12 residues. Germline CDR1 and CDR2: MNHNS and SASEGT. In DNA form, the CDR3 reads TGTGCCAGCAGATGGGACGGTTATCGCTACACCTTC. As protein: CASRWDGYRYTF.

The V and J genes are TRBV7-9 and TRBJ1-2; tentatively, D is TRBD1 (5 bases). V lost 0 bases to trimming and J lost 4 bases, with 12 bases between them. The CDR3 is 15 amino acids. Germline loops: CDR1 SEHNR, CDR2 FQNEAQ (reference sequence). The CDR3 DNA reads TGTGCCAGCAGCTTAGCCAGCAGGGTGCTCTATGGCTACACCTTC. The encoded protein is CASSLASRVLYGYTF.

The rearrangement links TRBV21-1 to TRBJ2-3; TRBD1, the table's D call, was not compared with the DNA. TRBV21-1 is annotated as a pseudogene. This CDR3 has 13 residues. This chain's CDR3 is CASSKVRTGTQYF. The CDR3 coding sequence is TGTGCCAGCAGCAAAGTAAGAACAGGTACGCAGTATTTT.

The J gene is TRBJ2-1, the V gene TRBV7-6; 8 bases are shared with TRBD1. Germline-derived CDR1 and CDR2 are SGHVS and FNYEAQ. The length of the CDR3 is 14 residues. J lost 6 bases, V lost 1 base, and 2 bases had no gene match. CDR3 sequence (DNA): TGTGCCAGCAGCTTAGTCAGGGGGCGCAATGAGCAGTTCTTC. Translating it yields CASSLVRGRNEQFF.

As to this clone: Other DNA sequences in this sample translate to the same CDR3. The chain has TRBV12-5 and TRBJ1-5, with a possible D match to TRBD1 (5 bases). Trimming cost V 3 bases and J 4 bases, with 7 bases left between them. Germline-derived CDR1 and CDR2 are LGHNT and FRNRAP. CDR3 length: 13 residues. The CDR3: CASGFGGNQPQHF. The CDR3, as DNA: TGTGCTAGTGGTTTTGGGGGTAATCAGCCCCAGCATTTT.

The V call is TRBV7-2, the J call TRBJ2-2; the match to TRBD1 covers 8 bases. This CDR3 spans 15 amino acids. Germline V gives CDR1 SGHTA, CDR2 FQGNSA. With 3 bases clipped from V and 6 bases from J, the junction kept 6 bases outside the gene matches. CDR3 sequence reads: CASSFRQGTPGELFF. DNA of the CDR3: TGTGCCAGCAGCTTCCGACAGGGGACACCCGGGGAGCTGTTTTTT.

The chain joins TRBV5-4 to TRBJ2-7; D gene unclear. Per the germline V gene, CDR1 is SGHNT and CDR2 is YYREEE (reference sequence). The CDR3 contains 13 residues. Trimming pared 2 bases from V and 7 bases from J, leaving 13 bases between. In DNA form, the CDR3 reads TGTGCCAGCAGCTTTAAGGGTTCTCGGGAGCAGTACTTC. Its translation is CASSFKGSREQYF.

V is TRBV27 and J is TRBJ2-7; D possibly corresponds to TRBD2 (6 bases). The CDR3 totals 14 residues. CDR1 and CDR2 (germline): MNHEY, SMNVEV (reference sequence). Trimming pared 2 bases from V and 5 bases from J, leaving 13 bases between. The CDR3 DNA sequence: TGTGCCAGCAGTTTAACCCCTCAGCGGGACGAGCAGTACTTC. Amino acids: CASSLTPQRDEQYF.

The chain carries TRBV14 and TRBJ1-4; D perhaps matches TRBD1 (5 bases). Between the trimmed V and J ends, which lost 6 bases and 8 bases, there was a span of 19 bases. The CDR3 consists of 15 residues. The germline V gene encodes CDR1 SGHDN and CDR2 FVKESK. The CDR3 nucleotides read TGTGCCAGCAGTCCGCGACCGGGACCAAACGAAAAACTGTTTTTT. Protein sequence: CASSPRPGPNEKLFF.

This clone came up once. The junction shows a germline mismatch at one end, possibly a read error. The chain couples TRBV4-1 to TRBJ1-1; the D is unclear. Germline V lookup: CDR1 MGHRA, CDR2 YSYEKL. The CDR3 has 13 amino acids. CDR3 nucleotide sequence: TGCGCCAGCAGCCAAGGGGAGAACCCTGAAGCTTTCTTT. Its translation: CASSQGENPEAFF.

The chain recombines TRBV14 with TRBJ2-2; a weak D match, TRBD2 (5 bases). The CDR3 is 16 amino acids. CDR1 and CDR2 from the germline V gene are SGHDN and FVKESK. With 4 bases removed from V and 0 bases from J, the gap between germline ends came to 12 bases. CDR3 nucleotides: TGTGCCAGCAGCCGAACTAGACGGACGAACACCGGGGAGCTGTTTTTT. Protein sequence: CASSRTRRTNTGELFF.

The CDR3 coding sequence is TGTGCCACCAGCCAAACGAGTGGCTACACCTTC. It codes for CATSQTSGYTF. The chain carries TRBV15 and TRBJ1-2; no definite D call. From germline, CDR1 is LNHNV and CDR2 YYDKDF (reference sequence). Deletions cut 5 bases from V and 7 bases from J, with 8 bases between. The CDR3 contains 11 residues.

About this clone itself: This sample includes further DNA sequences coding for the same CDR3. The CDR3 region is CASSLDRGYEQYF. For the CDR3, the DNA is TGTGCCAGCAGCCTGGACAGGGGCTACGAGCAGTACTTC. The chain joins TRBV13 to TRBJ2-7; 9 nucleotides line up with TRBD1. Germline V CDR1 and CDR2: PRHDT, FYEKMQ (reference sequence). The J segment lost 3 bases and the V segment lost 5 bases, leaving 2 bases of the junction unmatched. The CDR3 is 13 residues long.

This sequence joins TRBV28 and TRBJ2-4; D remains unclear. Looked up from germline, CDR1 is MDHEN and CDR2 is SYDVKM. CDR3 length equals 16 residues. With 7 bases removed from V and 0 bases from J, the gap between germline ends came to 16 bases. This CDR3 is CASTPLTHLAKNIQYF. The DNA of the CDR3 is TGTGCCAGCACCCCCCTGACCCACCTAGCCAAAAACATTCAGTACTTC. Full variable domain (rest looked up from reference TRBV28 and TRBJ2-4): DVKVTQSSRYLVKRTGEKVFLECVQDMDHENMFWYRQDPGLGLRLIYFSYDVKMKEKGDIPEGYSVSREKKERFSLILESASTNQTSMYLCASTPLTHLAKNIQYFGAGTRLSVL.

The rearrangement joins TRBV9 to TRBJ2-1; D not resolved. The CDR3 is 16 residues long. Germline CDR1 is SGDLS and CDR2 is YYNGEE. Trimming pared 3 bases from V and 4 bases from J, leaving 17 bases between. This CDR3 reads CASSGFSDSVYNEQFF. DNA for the CDR3: TGTGCCAGCAGCGGGTTCAGCGATTCGGTATACAATGAGCAGTTCTTC.

The V and J genes are TRBV2 and TRBJ2-7; TRBD2 matches at 7 bases. The V segment lost 2 bases and the J segment 0 bases; nucleotides outside the gene matches: 4. This CDR3 comprises 15 residues. The V gene's germline CDR1 is SNHLY and CDR2 FYNNEI. For the CDR3, the DNA is TGTGCCAGCAGTGAACGCCGGGAGGTCTCCTACGAGCAGTACTTC. It is translated as CASSERREVSYEQYF.

The CDR3 sequence is CASSPMIVRTRLNEQFF. DNA of the CDR3: TGTGCCAGCAGCCCCATGATTGTCAGGACTAGGCTTAATGAGCAGTTCTTC. The chain couples TRBV7-9 to TRBJ2-1, with 7 nucleotides matching TRBD2. The V gene's germline CDR1 is SEHNR and CDR2 FQNEAQ (reference sequence). Trimming cost V 5 bases and J 7 bases; bases outside gene matches: 17. The CDR3 extends over 17 amino acids.

To note about this clone: Just one base apart from a much larger clone, this may be a read error. Other DNA sequences within the sample encode an identical CDR3. V usage is TRBV11-2 and J usage is TRBJ2-7; TRBD1 aligns across 7 bases. V gave up 5 bases and J gave up 0 bases; unmatched junction bases: 1. CDR1 and CDR2 from the germline V gene are SGHAT and FQNNGV. CDR3 length equals 13 residues. CDR3 in amino acids: CASSRDSSYEQYF. The CDR3 DNA is TGTGCCAGCAGCCGGGACAGCTCCTACGAGCAGTACTTC. Full variable domain (remainder filled in from reference TRBV11-2 and TRBJ2-7): EAGVAQSPRYKIIEKRQSVAFWCNPISGHATLYWYQQILGQGPKLLIQFQNNGVVDDSQLPKDRFSAERLKGVDSTLKIQPAKLEDSAVYLCASSRDSSYEQYFGPGTRLTVT.

The chain combines TRBV11-2 with TRBJ2-1, with TRBD2 matching over 9 bases. V lost 0 bases and J lost 6; bases outside the gene matches: 12. The CDR3 loop spans 18 amino acids. Germline V CDR1 and CDR2: SGHAT, FQNNGV. The CDR3 DNA reads TGTGCCAGCAGCTTAGACGTTGGGGGCGGGAGGGCAGGCAATGAGCAGTTCTTC. Translation: CASSLDVGGGRAGNEQFF. The variable domain in full, completed from reference TRBV11-2 and TRBJ2-1, reads EAGVAQSPRYKIIEKRQSVAFWCNPISGHATLYWYQQILGQGPKLLIQFQNNGVVDDSQLPKDRFSAERLKGVDSTLKIQPAKLEDSAVYLCASSLDVGGGRAGNEQFFGPGTRLTVL.

In the case of this clone: Within the sample, other DNA sequences also encode this same CDR3. The chain couples TRBV7-9 to TRBJ2-1; D is possibly TRBD2 (6 bases). The CDR3 is 12 residues long. V lost 4 bases and J 6 bases, leaving 7 bases between the germline ends. Germline V gene sequence: CDR1 SEHNR, CDR2 FQNEAQ (reference sequence). CDR3 nucleotide sequence: TGTGCCAGCAGCTCGGGACTCAATGAGCAGTTCTTC. Protein product: CASSSGLNEQFF.

The V call is TRBV10-2, the J call TRBJ2-1, with D possibly TRBD2 on 7 matching bases. Germline CDR1 is WSHSY and CDR2 is SAAADI. Trimming removed 4 bases from V and 7 bases from J, with 14 bases in between. The CDR3 has 14 amino acids. CDR3 protein: CASSGTRGFNEQFF. CDR3 bases: TGCGCCAGCAGTGGGACTAGGGGGTTTAATGAGCAGTTCTTC.

CDR3 sequence: CASSTGTSELTDTQYF. For the CDR3, the DNA is TGTGCCAGCTCAACCGGGACTAGCGAGCTCACAGATACGCAGTATTTT. The gene calls are TRBV18 and TRBJ2-3, with TRBD2 matching over 10 bases. The CDR3 runs to 16 residues. V shed 5 bases, J shed 2 bases, and the junction held 7 bases outside the gene matches. Germline CDR1 reads KGHSH; CDR2 reads LQKENI. Using reference TRBV18 and TRBJ2-3 for the parts outside the CDR3, the full variable domain is NAGVMQNPRHLVRRRGQEARLRCSPMKGHSHVYWYRQLPEEGLKFMVYLQKENIIDESGMPKERFSAEFPKEGPSILRIQQVVRGDSAAYFCASSTGTSELTDTQYFGPGTRLTVL.